This T cell receptor (beta chain) was sequenced for a study of T cells in Graves' hyperthyroidism and ophthalmopathy (dated by TCRdb to about 2019). With regard to the full study: Peripheral blood was sampled at the time of initial diagnosis, prior to any treatment. TCR V-J signatures able to tell the groups apart were searched for in a discovery cohort of some 100 patients, of whom 43 had Graves' ophthalmopathy and roughly 57 had stable Graves' hyperthyroidism. Prospective prediction of ophthalmopathy was tested in an independent validation cohort of 18 to 20 hyperthyroidism patients and 17 patients who later progressed to ophthalmopathy. The 100 or so discovery patients were randomly divided into training and test sets at a 7:3 ratio. In more than five Graves' hyperthyroidism patients, the study also compared T-cell repertoires from thyroid tissue with T-cell repertoires from blood. Following sampling, methimazole starting at 30 mg daily was given to hyperthyroidism patients, and high-dose intravenous methylprednisolone was given to ophthalmopathy patients. The paper reports TCR Vbeta CDR3 sequencing of more than 120 peripheral blood samples: some 41 ophthalmopathy, fewer than 80 hyperthyroidism and approximately 17 progressor patients. Overall study results and their limits: In validation, progression to ophthalmopathy was predicted by the model with 70.59% sensitivity and roughly 76% specificity, a median of approximately 7.1 months before onset. Blood samples also contained most of the expanded thyroid clonotypes (frequency above 0.001), which suggests that blood repertoires may reflect thyroid immune responses. A 13 V-J signature model separated ophthalmopathy from stable hyperthyroidism, with just over 85% sensitivity and about 81% specificity in cross-validation and 80%/75% in testing. No statistical method was used to set the sample size in advance, and investigators knew the group allocation.

The TCR beta CDR3 regions were amplified from the RNA transcripts. The first round of RT-PCR for the TCR CDR3 was performed with the HTBI primer set and the Qiagen OneStep RT-PCR kit. Libraries were constructed in a second round of multiplex PCR, after which size selection and purification were carried out. Sequencing of the libraries was done on an Illumina HiSeq2000 using paired-end 100 bp reads. Turning to the authors' computational methods: SOAPnuke was used to process the raw data, removing reads that contained adapters or uncalled bases, had a mean Phred below 15, or lacked an exact match to the constant primer or identifier. COPE v1.2.5 was used to merge the high-quality paired reads, and each unique nucleotide sequence was defined as a clonotype. Clonotypes were aligned to IMGT TRBV, TRBD and TRBJ reference segments using MiTCR v1.1. The analysis included only V-J combinations with a frequency above 0.0001, which together covered more than 98% of the repertoires. A TCS score was defined as the ratio of F50 (clonal expansion) to E x V (chaos), with BLOSUM62-based TCRdist applied between CDR3 peptides within each V-J. Welch's t-statistics and random forest reduced roughly 540 V-J features to roughly 13, which were used in a naive Bayes classifier (R e1071). TCRdb reworked the public reads: Q25 trimming with fastp, MiXCR clone assembly, productive beta chains retained. Here each entry gathers all rows of one CDR3 protein and keeps the most common genes and DNA. The V and J calls, along with clone size, are taken from TCRdb and not from the paper's own processing. The sample yields nearly 600,000 distinct CDR3 sequences; approximately 15% were counted once. The top ten clonotypes cover 5.5% to 7.5% of the sample.

Hyperthyroidism patients were aged 18 to 65 years and newly diagnosed, with disease duration of less than 2 months. Any patient with an uncontrolled infection, another autoimmune disease, pregnancy or lactation was excluded. Diagnoses were established on the basis of clinical symptoms, serum thyroxine and TRAb, thyroid ultrasound, and orbital computed tomography. Blood from progressor patients was drawn when they were first diagnosed with hyperthyroidism, before any ophthalmopathy symptoms appeared. PBMCs were isolated from approximately 10 ml of fresh peripheral blood by Ficoll-Paque density gradient centrifugation. Patients classed as progressors first received a Graves' hyperthyroidism diagnosis and then went on to develop ophthalmopathy during follow-up. Total RNA was extracted with Trizol reagent, and quality was checked on an Agilent 2100 Bioanalyzer. The germline V gene (reference sequence) provides CDR1 PRHDT and CDR2 FYEKMQ. CDR3 length: 19 amino acids, cysteine to phenylalanine. CDR3 DNA is the only sequence kept; it has 57 bases, read in frame from the first base. V lost 6 bases and J lost 3 bases, and the count of bases not matched to a germline gene is 18.

This clonotype has ten or more counts. Its cognate antigen has yet to be identified. No qualities accompany the bases; no much larger clone lies one base away. The sequencing sample was made of blood. This receptor was obtained from a woman in her 30s with Graves' hyperthyroidism that later progressed to Graves' ophthalmopathy. The chain employs TRBV13 and TRBJ2-1; 9 bases in the middle match TRBD2. The DNA is as follows: TGTGCCAGCAGTTCCCCTTCTAAGACTAGCGGTATTAACTACAATGAGCAGTTCTTC. Its protein is CASSSPSKTSGINYNEQFF.